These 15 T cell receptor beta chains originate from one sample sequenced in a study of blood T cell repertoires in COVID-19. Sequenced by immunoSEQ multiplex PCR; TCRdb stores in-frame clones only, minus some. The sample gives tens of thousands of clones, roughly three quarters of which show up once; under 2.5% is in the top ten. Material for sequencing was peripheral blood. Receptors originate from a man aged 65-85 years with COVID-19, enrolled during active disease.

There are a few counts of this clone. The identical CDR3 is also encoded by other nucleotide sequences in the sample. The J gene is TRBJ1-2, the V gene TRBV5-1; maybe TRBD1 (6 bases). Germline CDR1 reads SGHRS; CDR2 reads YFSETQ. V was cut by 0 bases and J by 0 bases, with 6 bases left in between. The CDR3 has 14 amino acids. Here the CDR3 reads CASSLGQANYGYTF. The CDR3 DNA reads TGCGCCAGCAGCTTGGGACAGGCTAACTATGGCTACACCTTC.

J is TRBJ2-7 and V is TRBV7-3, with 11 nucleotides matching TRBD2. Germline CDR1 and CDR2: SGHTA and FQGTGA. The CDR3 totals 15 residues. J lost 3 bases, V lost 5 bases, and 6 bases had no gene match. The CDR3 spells CASSLGTSGIYEQYF. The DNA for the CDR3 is TGTGCCAGCAGCCTTGGGACTAGCGGAATCTACGAGCAGTACTTC. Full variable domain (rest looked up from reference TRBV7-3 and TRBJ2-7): GAGVSQTPSNKVTEKGKYVELRCDPISGHTALYWYRQSLGQGPEFLIYFQGTGAADDSGLPNDRFFAVRPEGSVSTLKIQRTERGDSAVYLCASSLGTSGIYEQYFGPGTRLTVT.

CDR3 sequence reads: CATSDNRWDGEGNQPQHF. Written as DNA, the CDR3 is TGTGCCACCAGTGATAACCGCTGGGACGGGGAGGGTAATCAGCCCCAGCATTTT. The chain joins TRBV24-1 to TRBJ1-5; a weak D match, TRBD1 (5 bases). The CDR3 spans 18 residues. Germline loops: CDR1 KGHDR, CDR2 SFDVKD. Trimming shortened V by 3 bases and J by 4 bases, and 21 bases separated the two germline ends.

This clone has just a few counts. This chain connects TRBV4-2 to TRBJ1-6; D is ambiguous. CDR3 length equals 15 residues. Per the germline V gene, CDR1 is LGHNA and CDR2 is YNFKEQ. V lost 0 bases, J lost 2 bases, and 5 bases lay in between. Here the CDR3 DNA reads TGTGCCAGCAGCCAAGATCCAGCCTATAATTCACCCCTCCACTTT. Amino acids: CASSQDPAYNSPLHF.

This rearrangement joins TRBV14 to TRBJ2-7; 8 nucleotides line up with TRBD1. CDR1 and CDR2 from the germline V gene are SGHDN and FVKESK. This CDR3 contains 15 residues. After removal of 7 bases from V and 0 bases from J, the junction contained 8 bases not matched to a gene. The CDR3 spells CASKLRQGPSYEQYF. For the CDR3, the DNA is TGTGCCAGCAAGCTAAGACAGGGGCCCTCCTACGAGCAGTACTTC.

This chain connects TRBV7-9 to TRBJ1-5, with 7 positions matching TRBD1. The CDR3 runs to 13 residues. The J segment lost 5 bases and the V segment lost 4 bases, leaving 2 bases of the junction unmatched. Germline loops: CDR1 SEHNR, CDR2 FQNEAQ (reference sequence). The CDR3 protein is CASSSTGDQPQHF. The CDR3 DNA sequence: TGTGCCAGCAGCTCCACAGGGGATCAGCCCCAGCATTTT.

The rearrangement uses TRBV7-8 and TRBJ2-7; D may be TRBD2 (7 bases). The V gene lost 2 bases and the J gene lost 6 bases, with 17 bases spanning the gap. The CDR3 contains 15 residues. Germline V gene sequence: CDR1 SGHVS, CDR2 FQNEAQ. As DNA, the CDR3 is TGTGCCAGCAGCTTACGTGGCGGGGGCCCCCTCGAGCAGTACTTC. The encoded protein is CASSLRGGGPLEQYF. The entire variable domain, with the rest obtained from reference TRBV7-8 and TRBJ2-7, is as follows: GAGVSQSPRYKVAKRGQDVALRCDPISGHVSLFWYQQALGQGPEFLTYFQNEAQLDKSGLPSDRFFAERPEGSVSTLKIQRTQQEDSAVYLCASSLRGGGPLEQYFGPGTRLTVT.

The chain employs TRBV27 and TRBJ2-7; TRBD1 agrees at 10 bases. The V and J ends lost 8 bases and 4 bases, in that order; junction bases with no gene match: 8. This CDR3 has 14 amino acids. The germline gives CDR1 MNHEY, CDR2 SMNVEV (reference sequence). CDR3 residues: CASGTGTGVYEQYF. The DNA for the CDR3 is TGTGCCAGCGGGACAGGGACAGGGGTGTACGAGCAGTACTTC.

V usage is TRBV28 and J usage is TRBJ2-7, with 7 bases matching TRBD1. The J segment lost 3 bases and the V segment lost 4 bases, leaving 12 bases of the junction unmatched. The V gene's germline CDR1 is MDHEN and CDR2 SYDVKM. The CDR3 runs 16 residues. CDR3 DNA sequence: TGTGCCAGCAGTTCAGCCGGGACAGACGTATACTACGAGCAGTACTTC. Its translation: CASSSAGTDVYYEQYF.

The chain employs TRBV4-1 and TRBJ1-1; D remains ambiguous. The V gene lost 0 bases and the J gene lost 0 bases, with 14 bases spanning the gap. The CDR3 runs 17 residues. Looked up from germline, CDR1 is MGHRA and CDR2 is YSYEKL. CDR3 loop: CASSQETLYGVNTEAFF. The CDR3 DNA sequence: TGCGCCAGCAGCCAAGAGACTCTATACGGGGTGAACACTGAAGCTTTCTTT.

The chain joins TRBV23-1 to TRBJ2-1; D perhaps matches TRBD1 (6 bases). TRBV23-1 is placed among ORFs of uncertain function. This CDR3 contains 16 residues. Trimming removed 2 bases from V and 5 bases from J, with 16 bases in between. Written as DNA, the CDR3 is TGCGCCAGCAGTCAAGGGGTGGACAGTAGGAACAATGAGCAGTTCTTC. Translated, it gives CASSQGVDSRNNEQFF.

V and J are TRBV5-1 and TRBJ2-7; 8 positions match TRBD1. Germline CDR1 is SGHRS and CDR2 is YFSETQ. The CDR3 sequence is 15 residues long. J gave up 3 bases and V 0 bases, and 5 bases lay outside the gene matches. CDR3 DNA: TGCGCCAGCAGCTTGGGGGGCAGGGGGCTCTACGAGCAGTACTTC. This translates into CASSLGGRGLYEQYF.

DNA of the CDR3: TGTGCCAGCAGTGCAGGGGTGGCTAATGAAAAACTGTTTTTT. Translating it yields CASSAGVANEKLFF. The rearrangement uses TRBV2 and TRBJ1-4; a possible D gene is TRBD1 (6 bases). The germline V gene has CDR1 SNHLY and CDR2 FYNNEI. The CDR3 extends over 14 amino acids. Trimming shortened V by 4 bases and J by 3 bases, and 9 bases separated the two germline ends. Using reference TRBV2 and TRBJ1-4 for the parts outside the CDR3, the full variable domain is EPEVTQTPSHQVTQMGQEVILRCVPISNHLYFYWYRQILGQKVEFLVSFYNNEISEKSEIFDDQFSVERPDGSNFTLKIRSTKLEDSAMYFCASSAGVANEKLFFGSGTQLSVL.

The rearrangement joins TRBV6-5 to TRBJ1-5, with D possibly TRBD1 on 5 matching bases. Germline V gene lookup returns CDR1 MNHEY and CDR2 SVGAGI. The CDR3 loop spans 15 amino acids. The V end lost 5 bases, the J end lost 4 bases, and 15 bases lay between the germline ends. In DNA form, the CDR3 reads TGTGCCAGCAGTATCGAGAGACAGCGAAATCAGCCCCAGCATTTT. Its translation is CASSIERQRNQPQHF.

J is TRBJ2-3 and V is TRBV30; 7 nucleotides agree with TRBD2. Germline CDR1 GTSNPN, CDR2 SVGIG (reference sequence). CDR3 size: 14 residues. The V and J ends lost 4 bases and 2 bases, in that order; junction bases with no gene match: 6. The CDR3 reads CAWKAGTNTDTQYF. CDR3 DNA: TGTGCCTGGAAAGCCGGGACTAACACAGATACGCAGTATTTT.